This T cell receptor beta chain was profiled in a study of CXCR3-negative and CXCR3-positive naive CD8 T cells. UMI-tagged TRB cDNA libraries were built via 5' RACE. TCRdb reprocessed the 5' RACE reads and stores each CDR3 protein as one record, lacking DNA. The sample table includes about 41,000 distinct CDR3 sequences. Germline V gene lookup returns CDR1 MGHRA and CDR2 YSYEKL. This CDR3 spans 14 amino acids. Comment on this clonotype: Its antigen remains unidentified.

General study results and limits: Comparably high diversity marked both naive subsets, whereas memory CD8+ cells had much lower diversity.

Sequencing was done on a sample of memory CD8+ T cells from blood. The gene calls are TRBV4-1 and TRBJ2-1. This TCR came from a human donor in good health. Some clones in this sample may be carry-over from other donors' samples. The CDR3 loop is CASSQVGVSNEQFF.